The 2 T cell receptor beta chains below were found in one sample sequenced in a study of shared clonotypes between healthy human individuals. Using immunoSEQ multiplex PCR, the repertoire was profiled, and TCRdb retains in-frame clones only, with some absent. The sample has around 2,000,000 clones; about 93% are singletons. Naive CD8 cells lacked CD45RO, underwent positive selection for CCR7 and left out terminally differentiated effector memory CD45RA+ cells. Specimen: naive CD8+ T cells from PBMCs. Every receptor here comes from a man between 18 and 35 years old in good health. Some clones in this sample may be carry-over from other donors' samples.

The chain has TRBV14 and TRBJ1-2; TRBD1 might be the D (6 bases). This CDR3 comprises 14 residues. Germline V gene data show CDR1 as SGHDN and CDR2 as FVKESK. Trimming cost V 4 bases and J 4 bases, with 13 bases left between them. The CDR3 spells CASSRDMLGYGYTF. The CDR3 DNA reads TGTGCCAGCAGCCGGGACATGTTAGGCTATGGCTACACCTTC.

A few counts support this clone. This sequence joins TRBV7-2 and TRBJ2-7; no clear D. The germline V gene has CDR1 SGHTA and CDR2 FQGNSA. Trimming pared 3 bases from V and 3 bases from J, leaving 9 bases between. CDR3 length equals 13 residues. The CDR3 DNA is TGTGCCAGCAGCTTCCCAGGAATCTACGAGCAGTACTTC. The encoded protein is CASSFPGIYEQYF.